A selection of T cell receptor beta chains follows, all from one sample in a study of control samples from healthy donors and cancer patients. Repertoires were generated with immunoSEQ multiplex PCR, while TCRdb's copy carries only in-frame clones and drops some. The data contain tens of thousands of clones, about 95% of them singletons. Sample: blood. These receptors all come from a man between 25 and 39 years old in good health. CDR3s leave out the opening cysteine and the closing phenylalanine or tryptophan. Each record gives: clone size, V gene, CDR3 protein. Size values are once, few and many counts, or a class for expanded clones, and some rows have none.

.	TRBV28	ASQGGFQETQY
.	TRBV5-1	ASSLQGSPSGGYT
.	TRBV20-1	SARPNNGAF
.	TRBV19	ASSIATTEAF
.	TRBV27	ASSLKGQPQH
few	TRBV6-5	ATREGPAKNIQY
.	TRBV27	ASSLGTPNTEAF
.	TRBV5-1	ASSLGLGTGANTGELF
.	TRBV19	ASRPGTHSNQPQH
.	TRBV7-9	ASSPTGGDNSPLH
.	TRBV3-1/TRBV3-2	ASSQRGEETQY
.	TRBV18	ASSPQGSQGFTDTQY
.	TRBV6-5	ASASGSLNYGYT
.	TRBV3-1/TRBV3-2	ASSYGQAEAF
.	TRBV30	AWSADSSSYNEQF
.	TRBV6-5	ASSYSRGWYGYT
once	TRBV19	ASSIGAGNYGYT
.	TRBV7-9	ASSSITDRATYEQY
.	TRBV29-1	SVPKNTEAF
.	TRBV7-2	ASSPPNSIGNTIY
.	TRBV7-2	ASSPQGGLTDTQY
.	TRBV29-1	SVATYNEQF
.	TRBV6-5	ASSTLPEEQY
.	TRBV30	AWDRGESSYEQY
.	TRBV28	ASSSAFGKPYEQY
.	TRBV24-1	ATSDLSSGLYNEQF
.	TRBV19	ASRPDQYGETQY
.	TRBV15	ATSRIYQGGYT
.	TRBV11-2	ASSLASLRIANEQF
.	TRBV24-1	ATRTSGNPEQF
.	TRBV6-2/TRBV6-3	ASSLTGTEAF
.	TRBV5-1	ASSLTTSGALTGELF
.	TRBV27	ASSLVTSGGRDEQY
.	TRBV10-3	AISEQGQGNTEAF
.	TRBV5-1	ASSDRTVVAGANVLT
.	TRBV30	AWRLLGQGVFTEAF
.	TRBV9	ASSLGAGGTPGETQY
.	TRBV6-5	ASKRRAEQPQH
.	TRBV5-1	ASKEQGSVYNSPLH
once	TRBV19	ASKEDSNQPQH
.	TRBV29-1	SVVLPGQGSYNEQF
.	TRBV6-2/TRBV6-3	ASSYQSRSTEAF
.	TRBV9	ASSVDDRGNTEAF
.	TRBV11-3	ASSSGGRYEQY
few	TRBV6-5	AGAVGAVGEQY
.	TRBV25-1	ASSESQGRSGNTIY
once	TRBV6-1	ASSDRGLTGNTIY
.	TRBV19	ASSAGGEAF
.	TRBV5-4	ASSLMVVGRPVEQF
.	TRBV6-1	ASSEARRNTEAF
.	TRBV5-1	ASSHHRTGMNTGELF
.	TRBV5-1	ASSLGGNEQF
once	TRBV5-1	ASTLGGRTEAF
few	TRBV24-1	ATSDLSYGYT
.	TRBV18	ASFRDSSSYEQY
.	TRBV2	ASRYRAYEQY
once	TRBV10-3	AITRQINTEAF